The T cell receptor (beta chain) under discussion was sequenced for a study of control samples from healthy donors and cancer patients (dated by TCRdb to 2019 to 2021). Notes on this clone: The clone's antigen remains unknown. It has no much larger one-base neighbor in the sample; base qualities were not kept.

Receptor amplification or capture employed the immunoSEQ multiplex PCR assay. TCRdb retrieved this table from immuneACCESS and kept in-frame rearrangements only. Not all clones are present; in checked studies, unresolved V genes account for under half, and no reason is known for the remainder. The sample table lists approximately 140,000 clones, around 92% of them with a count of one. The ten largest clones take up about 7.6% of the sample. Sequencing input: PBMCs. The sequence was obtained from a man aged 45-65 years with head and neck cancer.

This receptor carries the CDR3 CASSLSAGGLETQYF. The DNA sequence reads TGTGCCAGCAGCTTATCTGCGGGGGGATTAGAGACCCAGTACTTC. The chain was built from TRBV7-9 and TRBJ2-5, with 8 bases aligning to TRBD2. CDR3 length: 15 amino acids, cysteine to phenylalanine. Of all the DNA, just the CDR3 is kept, 45 bases in frame from base 1. The germline V gene (reference sequence) yields SEHNR for CDR1 and FQNEAQ for CDR2. Compared with germline, V lacks 2 bases and J lacks 4 bases; bases without a gene match: 6.